This T cell receptor beta chain was sequenced in a study of blood T cell repertoires in COVID-19. Study overall: Acute and convalescent COVID-19 samples came from the United States, Italy and Spain. Sources were T cells, B-cell-depleted T cells, or PBMCs; the material itself was cDNA or gDNA.

In the source study's methods: Estimation of nucleated cell counts was performed using reference gene primer amplification. Some clones are missing from TCRdb's copy, which holds only in-frame ones; the method was immunoSEQ multiplex PCR. From that table come the V and J calls and clone size; the DNA was used to work out D and trimming. The sample records 120,000 or so clones, roughly 91% being singletons. The count of this clone is one. V gave up 0 bases and J gave up 8 bases; unmatched junction bases: 2. CDR1 is MNHEY, CDR2 SVGAGI, per germline. The CDR3 sequence is 14 residues long. The TCR originated in a human donor in a cohort sampled during active COVID-19. Sequencing was done on a sample of peripheral blood. J is TRBJ2-1 and V is TRBV6-5, with 9 bases aligning to TRBD1. The CDR3, as DNA: TGTGCCAGCAGTTACTCGGGACAGGGCGATGAGCAGTTCTTC. Translating it yields CASSYSGQGDEQFF.